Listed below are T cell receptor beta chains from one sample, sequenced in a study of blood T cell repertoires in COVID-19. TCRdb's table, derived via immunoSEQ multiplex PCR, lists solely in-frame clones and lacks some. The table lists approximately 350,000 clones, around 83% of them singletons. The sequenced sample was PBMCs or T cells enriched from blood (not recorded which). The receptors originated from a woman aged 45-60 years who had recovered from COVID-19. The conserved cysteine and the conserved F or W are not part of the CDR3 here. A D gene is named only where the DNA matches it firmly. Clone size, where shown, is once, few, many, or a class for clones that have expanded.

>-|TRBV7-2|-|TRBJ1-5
ASSLDIGQPQH
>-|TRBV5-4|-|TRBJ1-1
ASSRDTPSAEAF
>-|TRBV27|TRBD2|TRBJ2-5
ASTSTGGGETQY
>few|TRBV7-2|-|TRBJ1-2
ASSLGSYGYT
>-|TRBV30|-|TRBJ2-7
AWSVRLARWARGYEQY
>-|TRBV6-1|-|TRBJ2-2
ASSEAGGTPGELF
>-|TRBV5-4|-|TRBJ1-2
ASSLQLGHLGYT
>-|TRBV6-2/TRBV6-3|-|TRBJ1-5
ASSPAGTSRSNQPQH
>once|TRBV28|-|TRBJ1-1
ASSYPLWQKNTEAF
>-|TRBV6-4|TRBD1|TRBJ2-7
ASSPDRGQYEQY
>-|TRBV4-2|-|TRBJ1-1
ASSQDLQGGTEAF
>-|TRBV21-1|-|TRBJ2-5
ASDTDIQETQY
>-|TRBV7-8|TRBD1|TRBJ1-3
ASSLGTGLDTIY
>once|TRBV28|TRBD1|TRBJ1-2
ASSPGQGAFGYT
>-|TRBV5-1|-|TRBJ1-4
ASSSGLFNEKLF
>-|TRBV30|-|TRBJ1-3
ACSGSSSGNTIY
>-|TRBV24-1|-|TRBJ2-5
ATSEGGTTQY
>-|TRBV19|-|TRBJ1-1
ASRVSGTEAF
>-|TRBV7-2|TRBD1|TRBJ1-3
ASSDPLQGTGNTIY
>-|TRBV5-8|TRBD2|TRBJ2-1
ASSLRAGVSYNEQF
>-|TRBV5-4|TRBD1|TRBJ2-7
ASSATGGAFYEQY
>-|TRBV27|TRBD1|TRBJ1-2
ASSMGQGEVYGYT